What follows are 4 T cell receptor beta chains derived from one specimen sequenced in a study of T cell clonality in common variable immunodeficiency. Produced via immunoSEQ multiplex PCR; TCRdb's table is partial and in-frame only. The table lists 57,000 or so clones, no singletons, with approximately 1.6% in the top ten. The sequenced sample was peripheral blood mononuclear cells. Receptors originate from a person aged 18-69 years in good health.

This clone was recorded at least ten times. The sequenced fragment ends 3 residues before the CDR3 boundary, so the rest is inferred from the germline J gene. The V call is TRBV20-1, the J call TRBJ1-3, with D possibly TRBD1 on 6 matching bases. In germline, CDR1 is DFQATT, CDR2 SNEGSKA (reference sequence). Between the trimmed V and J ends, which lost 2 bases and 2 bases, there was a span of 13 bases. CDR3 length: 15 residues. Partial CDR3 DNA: TGCAGTGCTAGAAATTGGGCAGGGGCTGGAAACACC. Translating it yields CSARNWAGAGNT. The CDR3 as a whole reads CSARNWAGAGNTIYF.

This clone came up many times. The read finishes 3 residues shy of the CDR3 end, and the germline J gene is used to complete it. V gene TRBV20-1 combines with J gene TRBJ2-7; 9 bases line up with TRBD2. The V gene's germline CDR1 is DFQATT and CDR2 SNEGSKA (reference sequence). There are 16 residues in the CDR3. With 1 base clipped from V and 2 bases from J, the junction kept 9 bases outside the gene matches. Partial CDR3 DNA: TGCAGTGCTAGAGTTGGAACTAGCGGGCGCCCCTACGAG. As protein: CSARVGTSGRPYE. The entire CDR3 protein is CSARVGTSGRPYEQYF.

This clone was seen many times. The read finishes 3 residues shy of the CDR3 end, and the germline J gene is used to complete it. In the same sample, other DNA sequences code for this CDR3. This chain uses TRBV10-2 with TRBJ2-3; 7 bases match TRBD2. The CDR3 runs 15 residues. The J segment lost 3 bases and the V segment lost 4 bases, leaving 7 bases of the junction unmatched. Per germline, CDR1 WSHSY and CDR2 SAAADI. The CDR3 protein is CASSGGTIGTDTQYF. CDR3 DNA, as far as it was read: TGCGCCAGCAGTGGCGGGACTATTGGTACAGATACG.

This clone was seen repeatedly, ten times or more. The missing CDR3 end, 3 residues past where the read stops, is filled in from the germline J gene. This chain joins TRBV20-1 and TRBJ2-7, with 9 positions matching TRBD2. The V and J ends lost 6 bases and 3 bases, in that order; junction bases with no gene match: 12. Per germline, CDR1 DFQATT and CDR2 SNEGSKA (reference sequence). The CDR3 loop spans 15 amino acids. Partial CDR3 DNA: TGCAGTGCAAAGAGTAGCGGGAGAAATCACTACGAG. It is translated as CSAKSSGRNHYE. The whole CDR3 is CSAKSSGRNHYEQYF.